Listed here are 18 T cell receptor beta chains from one sample, sequenced in a study of CD8 T cells in ankylosing spondylitis. TCRdb reanalysed the 5' RACE reads using MiXCR and keeps one entry per CDR3 protein. The table has some 200,000 distinct CDR3 sequences, 9.5% to 15% seen once. Sequencing was performed on blood, either unsorted or a sorted T cell fraction (not recorded which). Receptors originate from a male donor with ankylosing spondylitis or in good health (not recorded which).

The V and J genes are TRBV12-3 or TRBV12-4 and TRBJ2-3; D ambiguous. The V end was cut by 5 bases, the J end by 0 bases, with 15 bases between. The CDR3 has 16 residues. CDR3 protein: CASSPHQDSSTDTQYF. Written as DNA, the CDR3 is TGTGCCAGCAGTCCCCATCAGGATAGCAGCACAGATACGCAGTATTTT.

This clonotype was observed a few times. This rearrangement joins TRBV6-5 to TRBJ2-1; D may match TRBD1 or TRBD2 (5 bases each). The CDR3 contains 16 residues. Trimming shortened V by 2 bases and J by 4 bases, and 15 bases separated the two germline ends. Germline lookup yields CDR1 MNHEY and CDR2 SVGAGI. CDR3 residues: CASSYGGSLLYNEQFF. CDR3 nucleotides: TGTGCCAGCAGTTACGGGGGTTCTCTCCTTTACAATGAGCAGTTCTTC.

The rearrangement joins TRBV29-1 to TRBJ2-4; TRBD2 might be the D (6 bases). CDR1 and CDR2 from the germline V gene are SQVTM and ANQGSEA. The V end was cut by 3 bases, the J end by 2 bases, with 8 bases between. CDR3 length: 13 amino acids. CDR3 loop: CSVDGGPKNIQYF. The CDR3 bases are TGCAGCGTTGACGGGGGACCCAAAAACATTCAGTACTTC.

This clonotype was detected only a few times. V gene TRBV7-8 combines with J gene TRBJ2-1; 9 bases match TRBD1. V shed 4 bases, J shed 5 bases, and the junction held 0 bases outside the gene matches. From germline, CDR1 is SGHVS and CDR2 FQNEAQ. CDR3 size: 13 residues. DNA for the CDR3: TGTGCCAGCAGCTGGACAGGGGACAATGAGCAGTTCTTC. It specifies CASSWTGDNEQFF. The complete variable domain, with remaining parts taken from reference TRBV7-8 and TRBJ2-1, reads GAGVSQSPRYKVAKRGQDVALRCDPISGHVSLFWYQQALGQGPEFLTYFQNEAQLDKSGLPSDRFFAERPEGSVSTLKIQRTQQEDSAVYLCASSWTGDNEQFFGPGTRLTVL.

The gene calls are TRBV7-9 and TRBJ2-7; D uncertain. With 2 bases removed from V and 6 bases from J, the gap between germline ends came to 11 bases. Looked up from germline, CDR1 is SEHNR and CDR2 is FQNEAQ (reference sequence). The CDR3 runs to 13 residues. CDR3 bases: TGTGCCAGCAGCTTAAATAATATCGCCGAGCAGTACTTC. Translated: CASSLNNIAEQYF.

This clonotype appeared many times. The chain recombines TRBV12-3 or TRBV12-4 with TRBJ1-1; no firm D call. The V end lost 7 bases, the J end lost 8 bases, and 17 bases lay between the germline ends. This CDR3 has 13 amino acids. The CDR3 region is CASTMGIVKEAFF. Written as DNA, the CDR3 is TGTGCCAGCACCATGGGGATAGTCAAGGAAGCTTTCTTT.

This clonotype was detected many times. The V gene is TRBV18, the J gene TRBJ2-1, with D unresolved. CDR3 size: 14 residues. V was shortened by 3 bases and J by 5 bases, with 11 bases between the two germline ends. Germline CDR1 reads KGHSH; CDR2 reads LQKENI. The CDR3 nucleotides read TGTGCCAGCTCACCCGACGTCTCGCACAATGAGCAGTTCTTC. This encodes CASSPDVSHNEQFF.

This clonotype was picked up a small number of times. The chain has TRBV9 and TRBJ1-2; 7 nucleotides agree with TRBD1. Germline values: CDR1 SGDLS, CDR2 YYNGEE. The CDR3 length is 15 residues. The ends lost 3 bases at V and 4 bases at J; junction bases unmatched: 9. CDR3 DNA sequence: TGTGCCAGCAGCGCTATAGCGACAGGGCCCTATGGCTACACCTTC. It is translated as CASSAIATGPYGYTF.

The chain uses TRBV7-9 and TRBJ2-5, with 11 bases identical to TRBD2. CDR1 and CDR2 from the germline V gene are SEHNR and FQNEAQ (reference sequence). The CDR3 contains 17 residues. V was pared by 5 bases and J by 9 bases, with 17 bases of the junction left unmatched. The CDR3 region is CASSIDPGTSGSRSQYF. The CDR3 nucleotides read TGTGCCAGCAGCATAGACCCCGGGACTAGCGGCTCACGGTCCCAGTACTTC. Together with reference TRBV7-9 and TRBJ2-5, the CDR3 gives the full variable domain: DTGVSQNPRHKITKRGQNVTFRCDPISEHNRLYWYRQTLGQGPEFLTYFQNEAQLEKSRLLSDRFSAERPKGSFSTLEIQRTEQGDSAMYLCASSIDPGTSGSRSQYFGPGTRLLVL.

This clonotype has a handful of counts. The chain links TRBV11-2 to TRBJ2-5; the D is unclear. V was shortened by 4 bases and J by 5 bases, with 8 bases between the two germline ends. The CDR3 has 12 amino acids. CDR1 SGHAT and CDR2 FQNNGV come from the germline V gene. This CDR3 is CASSSLRETQYF. The CDR3, as DNA: TGTGCCAGCAGCTCCTTGCGGGAGACCCAGTACTTC.

This clonotype was detected only a few times. V and J are TRBV12-3 or TRBV12-4 and TRBJ1-1, with D possibly being TRBD1 (5 bases). The CDR3 has 15 residues. Trimming removed 6 bases at V and 0 bases at J, with 14 bases between. The DNA for the CDR3 is TGTGCCAGCAGCAAAATATTGGACATGAACACTGAAGCTTTCTTT. As protein: CASSKILDMNTEAFF.

This clonotype was observed a few times. V usage is TRBV20-1 and J usage is TRBJ2-5; D might be TRBD1 (6 bases). The CDR3 is 15 amino acids. The germline V gene encodes CDR1 DFQATT and CDR2 SNEGSKA (reference sequence). Deletions cut 5 bases from V and 2 bases from J, with 18 bases between. Here the CDR3 DNA reads TGCAGTGCTCACCTAAGGCACAGGGAACAAGAGACCCAGTACTTC. Protein product: CSAHLRHREQETQYF.

This clonotype came up a few times. The chain employs TRBV4-1 and TRBJ1-3, with D possibly being TRBD1 (5 bases). The CDR3 contains 15 residues. Germline V gives CDR1 MGHRA, CDR2 YSYEKL. V shed 1 base and J shed 0 bases, with 7 bases lying between them. CDR3 protein: CASSQVGDSGNTIYF. In DNA form, the CDR3 reads TGCGCCAGCAGCCAAGTAGGGGACTCTGGAAACACCATATATTTT.

The V gene is TRBV7-6, the J gene TRBJ1-5, with 7 bases fitting TRBD1. Germline V gene sequence: CDR1 SGHVS, CDR2 FNYEAQ. Losses at the gene ends were 1 base for V and 3 bases for J; bases not matched to a gene: 9. This CDR3 is 17 amino acids long. The DNA of the CDR3 is TGTGCCAGCAGCTTAGAGGCGGCAGGGGGTCCCAATCAGCCCCAGCATTTT. Its protein product is CASSLEAAGGPNQPQHF.

This clonotype was counted between two and nine times. The CDR3 is CASSQLLGQGITYEQYF. In DNA, the CDR3 is TGCGCCAGCAGCCAATTACTGGGACAGGGGATAACCTACGAGCAGTACTTC. The chain carries TRBV4-1 and TRBJ2-7; 10 nucleotides align to TRBD1. Germline V gives CDR1 MGHRA, CDR2 YSYEKL. The CDR3 contains 17 residues. V lost 2 bases to trimming and J lost 2 bases; unmatched junction nucleotides: 9.

V and J are TRBV11-2 and TRBJ2-5; 8 nucleotides match TRBD2. Germline V gene lookup returns CDR1 SGHAT and CDR2 FQNNGV. Trimming cost V 0 bases and J 3 bases; bases outside gene matches: 12. This CDR3 comprises 18 residues. CDR3 residues: CASSLDSAGGAGEETQYF. DNA for the CDR3: TGTGCCAGCAGCTTAGATTCGGCGGGGGGCGCTGGGGAAGAGACCCAGTACTTC.

This clonotype came up many times. CDR3 bases: TGTGCCAGCAGGGGGGAGACCCAGTACTTC. Protein product: CASRGETQYF. This chain connects TRBV7-9 to TRBJ2-5; D gene ambiguous. V was clipped by 6 bases and J by 5 bases, with 4 bases between them. Germline V gene data show CDR1 as SEHNR and CDR2 as FQNEAQ (reference sequence). This CDR3 is built from 10 residues.

This clonotype appeared many times. Here the CDR3 reads CASSLGTGANTGELFF. In DNA form, the CDR3 reads TGTGCCAGCAGCCTGGGGACAGGCGCGAACACCGGGGAGCTGTTTTTT. The gene calls are TRBV12-3 or TRBV12-4 and TRBJ2-2; 8 bases fit TRBD1. The CDR3 is 16 residues long. Trimming took 6 bases from V and 0 from J; bases not matched to a gene: 6.